This T cell receptor (beta chain) appears in the sequencing data of a study of T cell responses to AZD1222 COVID-19 vaccine. Findings and caveats of the study: Targeting of unmutated variant regions was reportedly seen in nearly half of spike-specific TCRs. A mostly white British donor set with more females was recruited, and clonal diversity was possibly underestimated.

Measured with immunoSEQ multiplex PCR; TCRdb has only the in-frame clones, and not every one. The sample shows 130,000 to 150,000 clones, 75% to 90% of them seen only once. Per germline, CDR1 LNHDA and CDR2 SQIVND (reference sequence). Germline trimming cut 9 bases from V and 11 bases from J; bases unmatched to any gene: 13. The CDR3 extends over 13 amino acids. With respect to this clone: Its target is unknown.

The rearrangement joins TRBV19 to TRBJ1-1; 9 bases align to TRBD1. The input for sequencing was peripheral blood, taken on day 0 of MenACWY control vaccination. The TCR originated in an adult in good health. CDR3 bases: TGTGCCAGCGGGACAGGGCTCGGTTCTCGGGCTTTCTTT. It is translated as CASGTGLGSRAFF. Combining the CDR3 with reference TRBV19 and TRBJ1-1 gives the whole variable domain DGGITQSPKYLFRKEGQNVTLSCEQNLNHDAMYWYRQDPGQGLRLIYYSQIVNDFQKGDIAEGYSVSREKKESFPLTVTSAQKNPTAFYLCASGTGLGSRAFFGQGTRLTVV.